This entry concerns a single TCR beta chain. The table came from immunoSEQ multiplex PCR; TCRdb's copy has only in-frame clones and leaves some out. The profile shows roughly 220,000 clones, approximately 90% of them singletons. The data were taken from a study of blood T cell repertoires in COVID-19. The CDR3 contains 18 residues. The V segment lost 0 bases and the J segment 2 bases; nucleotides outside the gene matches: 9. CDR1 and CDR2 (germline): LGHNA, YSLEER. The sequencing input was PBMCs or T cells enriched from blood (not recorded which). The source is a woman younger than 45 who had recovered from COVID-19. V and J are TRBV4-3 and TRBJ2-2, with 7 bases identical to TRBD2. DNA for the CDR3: TGCGCCAGCAGCCAAGATGCCCCGGGGGGAGACAACACCGGGGAGCTGTTTTTT. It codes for CASSQDAPGGDNTGELFF.